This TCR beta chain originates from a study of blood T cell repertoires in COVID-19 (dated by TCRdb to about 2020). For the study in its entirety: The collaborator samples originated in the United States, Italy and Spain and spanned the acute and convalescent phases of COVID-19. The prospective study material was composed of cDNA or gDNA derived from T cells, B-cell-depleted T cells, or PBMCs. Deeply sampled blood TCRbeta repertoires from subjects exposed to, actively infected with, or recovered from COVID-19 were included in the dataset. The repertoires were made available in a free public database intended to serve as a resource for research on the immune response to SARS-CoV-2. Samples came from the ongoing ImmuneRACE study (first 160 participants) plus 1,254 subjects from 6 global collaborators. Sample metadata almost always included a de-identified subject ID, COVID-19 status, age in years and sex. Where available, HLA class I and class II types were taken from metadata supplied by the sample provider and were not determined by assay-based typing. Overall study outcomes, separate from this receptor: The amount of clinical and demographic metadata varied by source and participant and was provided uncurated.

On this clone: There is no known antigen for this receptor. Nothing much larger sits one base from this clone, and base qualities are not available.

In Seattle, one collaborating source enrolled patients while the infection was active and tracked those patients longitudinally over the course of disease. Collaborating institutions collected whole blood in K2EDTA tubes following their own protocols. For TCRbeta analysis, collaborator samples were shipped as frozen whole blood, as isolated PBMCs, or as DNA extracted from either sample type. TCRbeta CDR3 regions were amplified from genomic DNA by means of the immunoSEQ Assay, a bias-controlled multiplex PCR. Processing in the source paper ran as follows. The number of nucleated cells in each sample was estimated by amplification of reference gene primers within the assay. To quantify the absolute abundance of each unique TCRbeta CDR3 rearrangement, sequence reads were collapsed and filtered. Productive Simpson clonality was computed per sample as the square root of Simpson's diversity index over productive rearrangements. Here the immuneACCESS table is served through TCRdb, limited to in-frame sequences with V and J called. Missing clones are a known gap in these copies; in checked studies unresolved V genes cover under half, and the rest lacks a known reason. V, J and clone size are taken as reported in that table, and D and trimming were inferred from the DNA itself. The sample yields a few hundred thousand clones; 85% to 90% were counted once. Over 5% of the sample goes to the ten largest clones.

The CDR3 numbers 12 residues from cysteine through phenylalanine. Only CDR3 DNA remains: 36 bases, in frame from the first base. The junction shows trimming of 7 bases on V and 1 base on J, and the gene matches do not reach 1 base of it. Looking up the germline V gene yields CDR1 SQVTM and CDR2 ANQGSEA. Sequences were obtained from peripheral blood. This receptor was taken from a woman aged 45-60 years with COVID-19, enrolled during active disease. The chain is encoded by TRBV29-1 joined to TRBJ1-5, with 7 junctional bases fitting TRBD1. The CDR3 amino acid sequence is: CSAGQSNQPQHF. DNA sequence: TGCAGCGCGGGACAGAGCAATCAGCCCCAGCATTTT.